This T cell receptor beta chain is from a study of T-cell memory formation after mild COVID-19. TCRdb fed the 5' RACE reads into MiXCR, producing one record per CDR3 protein. The repertoire holds tens of thousands of distinct CDR3 sequences, with less than 15% as singletons. V gave up 6 bases and J gave up 2 bases, with 11 bases separating them. The CDR3 extends over 15 amino acids. The chain uses TRBV12-3 or TRBV12-4 and TRBJ2-6, with a possible D match to TRBD1 (6 bases). Sequencing input: PBMCs or a T cell subset sorted from them (not recorded which). The clonotype originates from a man younger than 35 who had mild COVID-19 (a few samples of this study predate the infection). Cell type and time point are not known. The CDR3 DNA follows: TGTGCCAGCAGCACTACAGGGACTGGGGCCAACGTCCTGACTTTC. Its translation: CASSTTGTGANVLTF.